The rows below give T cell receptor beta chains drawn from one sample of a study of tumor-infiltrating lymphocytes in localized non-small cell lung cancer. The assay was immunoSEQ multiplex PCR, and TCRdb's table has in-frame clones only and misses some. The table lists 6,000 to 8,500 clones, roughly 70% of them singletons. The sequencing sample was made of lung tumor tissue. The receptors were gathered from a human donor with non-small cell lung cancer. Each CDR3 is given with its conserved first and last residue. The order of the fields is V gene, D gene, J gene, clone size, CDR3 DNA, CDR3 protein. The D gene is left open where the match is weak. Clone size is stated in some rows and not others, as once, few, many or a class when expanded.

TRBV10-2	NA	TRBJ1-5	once	TGCGCCAGCAGTGAGTCTTCTAGCACCAATCAGCCCCAGCATTTT	CASSESSSTNQPQHF
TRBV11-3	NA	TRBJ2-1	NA	TGTGCCAGCAGCTCCCTTGGTTTAGGGGAGCAGTTCTTC	CASSSLGLGEQFF
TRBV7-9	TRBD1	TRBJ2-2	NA	TGTGCCAGCAGCAGGGGACAGCGCACCGGGGAGCTGTTTTTT	CASSRGQRTGELFF
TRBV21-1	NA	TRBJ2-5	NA	TGTGCCAGCAGCAAAGGGGCCCCGGCGGGACTAGCGGTCCAAGAGACCCAGTACTTC	CASSKGAPAGLAVQETQYF
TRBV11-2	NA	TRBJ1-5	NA	TGTGCCAGCAGCCTGGACGGACATAGCAATCAGCCCCAGCATTTT	CASSLDGHSNQPQHF
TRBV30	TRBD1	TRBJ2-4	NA	TGTGCCGGAACCGGGACAGACAAAAACATTCAGTACTTC	CAGTGTDKNIQYF
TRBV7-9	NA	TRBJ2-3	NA	TGTGCCAGCAGCTTCGGCGGGGTTACCACAGATACGCAGTATTTT	CASSFGGVTTDTQYF
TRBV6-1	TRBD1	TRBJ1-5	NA	TGTGCCAGCAGTGAGGGACAGGGAGGAAGCAATCAGCCCCAGCATTTT	CASSEGQGGSNQPQHF
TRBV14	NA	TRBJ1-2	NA	TGTGCCAGCAGCCAAGGGACCTATTATGGCTACACCTTC	CASSQGTYYGYTF
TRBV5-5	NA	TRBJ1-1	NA	TGTGCCAGCAGCTTGGGGCCAAATTCTGGGTTAGGGGCTTTCTTT	CASSLGPNSGLGAFF
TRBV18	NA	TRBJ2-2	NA	TGTGCCAGCTCCCCTGACAGAAACACCGGGGAGCTGTTTTTT	CASSPDRNTGELFF
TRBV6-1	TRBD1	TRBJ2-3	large	TGTGCCAGTGCGGGACAGGGGCCGGATACGCAGTATTTT	CASAGQGPDTQYF
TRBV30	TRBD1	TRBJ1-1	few	TGTGCCTGGAAGAAACCCGACAGGGAGAACACTGAAGCTTTCTTT	CAWKKPDRENTEAFF
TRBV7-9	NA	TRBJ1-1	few	TGTGCCAGCAGCTTAGGACCCAGGGAAAGAACTGAAGCTTTCTTT	CASSLGPRERTEAFF
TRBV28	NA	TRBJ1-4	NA	TGTGCCAGCGAGCAAACAACTAATGAAAAACTGTTTTTT	CASEQTTNEKLFF
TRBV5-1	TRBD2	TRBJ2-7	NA	TGCGCCAGCAGCCCGGGGACTAGCGGGAACTACGAGCAGTACTTC	CASSPGTSGNYEQYF
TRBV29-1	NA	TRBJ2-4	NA	TGCAGCGTCACAGGGCTACTAGCCAAAAACATTCAGTACTTC	CSVTGLLAKNIQYF
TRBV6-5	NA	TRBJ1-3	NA	TGTGCCAGCGGCCACCAAGGGGGCTCTGGAAACACCATATATTTT	CASGHQGGSGNTIYF
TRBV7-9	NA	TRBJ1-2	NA	TGTGCCAGCAGCACGGGTCCTCAAGGTACGTATGGCTACACCTTC	CASSTGPQGTYGYTF
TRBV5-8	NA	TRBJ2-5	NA	TGTGCCAGCAGCTTGGCCCGGGGGATTCTCCAAGAGACCCAGTACTTC	CASSLARGILQETQYF
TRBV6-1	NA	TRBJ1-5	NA	TGTGCCAGCAGTGAACTCGGAGGGGCACAGCCCCAGCATTTT	CASSELGGAQPQHF
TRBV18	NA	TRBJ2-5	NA	TGTGCCAGCTCACCAGGGAAAGAGACCCAGTACTTC	CASSPGKETQYF
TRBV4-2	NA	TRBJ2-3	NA	TGTGCCAGCAGCCAAGAACATAAGGGGGGGCTCACAGATACGCAGTATTTT	CASSQEHKGGLTDTQYF
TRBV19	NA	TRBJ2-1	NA	TGTGCCAGTACCGCGGGACTCCGCAGCTCCTACAATGAGCAGTTCTTC	CASTAGLRSSYNEQFF
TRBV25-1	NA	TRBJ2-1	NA	TGTGCCAGCGGCTCTTTGGGTCCGGGCAATGAGCAGTTCTTC	CASGSLGPGNEQFF
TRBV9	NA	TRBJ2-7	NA	TGTGCCAGCAGCGTAGCTCCGGGGGCCACCTACGAGCAGTACTTC	CASSVAPGATYEQYF
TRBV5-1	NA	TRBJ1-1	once	TGCGCCAGCAGCTTGGCCGGAGACACTGAAGCTTTCTTT	CASSLAGDTEAFF
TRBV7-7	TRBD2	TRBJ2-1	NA	TGTGCCAGCAGCTTGGGACTAGCGGGGGGGACTAGCTACAATGAGCAGTTCTTC	CASSLGLAGGTSYNEQFF
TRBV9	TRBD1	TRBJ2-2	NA	TGTGCCAGCAGCGTAGGAGGACAGGGGACCGTCGGGGAGCTGTTTTTT	CASSVGGQGTVGELFF
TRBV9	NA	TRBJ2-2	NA	TGTGCCAGCAGCGTAGGGCAGACGGGGCGGACCGGGGAGCTGTTTTTT	CASSVGQTGRTGELFF
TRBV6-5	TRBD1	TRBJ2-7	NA	TGTGCCAGCAGTTACGGACGACAGGGGGCTTACGAGCAGTACTTC	CASSYGRQGAYEQYF
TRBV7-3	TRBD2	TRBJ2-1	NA	TGTGCCAGCACCTTACTAGCGGGGGGCTCCTACAATGAGCAGTTCTTC	CASTLLAGGSYNEQFF
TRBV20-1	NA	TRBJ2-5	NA	TGCGGTGCTGAGTACCAAGAGACCCAGTACTTC	CGAEYQETQYF
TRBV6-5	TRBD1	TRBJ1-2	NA	TGTGCCAGCAGTTCCGTTCGACAGGGCTATGGCTACACCTTC	CASSSVRQGYGYTF
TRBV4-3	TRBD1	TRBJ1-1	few	TGCGCCAGCAGCACCCGACAGGGGACGAACACTGAAGCTTTCTTT	CASSTRQGTNTEAFF
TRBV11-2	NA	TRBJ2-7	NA	TGTGCCAGCAGCGCCGCGGGTTCCTACGAGCAGTACTTC	CASSAAGSYEQYF
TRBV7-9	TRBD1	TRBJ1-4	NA	TGTGCCAGCAGCTTCGACAGGGGTACTAATGAAAAACTGTTTTTT	CASSFDRGTNEKLFF
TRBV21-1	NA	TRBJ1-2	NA	TGTGCCAGCAGCACTTCGGCAGAACTTCCATTC	CASSTSAELPF
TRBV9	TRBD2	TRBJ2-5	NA	TGTGCCAGCAGCGTAGACGCGGGGGGCCGGGAGACCCAGTACTTC	CASSVDAGGRETQYF
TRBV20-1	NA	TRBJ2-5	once	TGCAGTGCGCAGGACCATCTGGAGCAGTACTTC	CSAQDHLEQYF
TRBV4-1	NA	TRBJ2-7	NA	TGCGCCAGCAGCCAAGAAAGGGGCTACGAGCAGTACTTC	CASSQERGYEQYF
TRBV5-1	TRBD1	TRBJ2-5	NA	TGCGCCAGCAGCCCGGGGACAGTAGAGACCCAGTACTTC	CASSPGTVETQYF
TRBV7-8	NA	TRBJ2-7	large	TGTGCCAGCAGCTTAGGAGGGATCCCTACCTACGAGCAGTACTTC	CASSLGGIPTYEQYF